This T cell receptor (beta chain) originates from a study of PD-1 blockade in mismatch repair-deficient tumors. Remarks on this clone: The antigen is unknown.

The time point here: 10-day in vitro stimulation with candidate neoantigen peptide 3. Each of several ELISpot-reactive candidate peptides was used for 10-day stimulation. This CDR3 is 15 amino acids long. Germline CDR1 SGHVS, CDR2 FQNEAQ. V lost 3 bases and J lost 5, with 16 bases in between. Study-level findings and limits: Rapid post-treatment expansion, then contraction, generally preceding radiologic response, marked tumor-resident clones. Three of seven peptides expanded clones, giving about 150 unique blood TCRs.

TCRdb's copy holds only in-frame clones and misses some; the assay was immunoSEQ multiplex PCR. This table holds 9,000 to 10,000 clones, about 89% found once. The sequencing here drew on cells cultured in vitro, taken from a patient treated with pembrolizumab. This receptor was obtained from an adult with mismatch repair-deficient cancer. The chain uses TRBV7-8 and TRBJ1-2; the D gene is possibly TRBD1 (6 bases). The CDR3, as DNA: TGTGCCAGCAGCTTGTTTCGGGGGCTTGAATATGGCTACACCTTC. This gives the protein CASSLFRGLEYGYTF.